Listed here are 13 T cell receptor beta chains from one sample, sequenced in a study of blood T cell repertoires in COVID-19. Sequencing was performed with immunoSEQ multiplex PCR; in TCRdb, only in-frame clones are kept and a portion is missing. The sample includes some 200,000 clones, approximately 80% of them seen just once. Sequencing was done on a sample of PBMCs or T cells enriched from blood (not recorded which). The source of these receptors is a woman aged 40 to 50 with acute COVID-19.

The chain employs TRBV5-1 and TRBJ2-5; 8 bases agree with TRBD1. Germline loops: CDR1 SGHRS, CDR2 YFSETQ. V gave up 7 bases and J gave up 5 bases; unmatched junction bases: 13. This CDR3 is built from 15 residues. The DNA of the CDR3 is TGCGCCAGCTACTCCTCAGGGGGCGCATGGGAGACCCAGTACTTC. This translates into CASYSSGGAWETQYF.

The rearrangement uses TRBV12-3 or TRBV12-4 and TRBJ1-1; D gene unclear. V lost 4 bases and J 4 bases, leaving 10 bases between the germline ends. The CDR3 loop spans 13 amino acids. The CDR3 loop reads CASSSRPGTEAFF. The CDR3 DNA follows: TGTGCCAGCAGTTCCCGACCGGGCACTGAAGCTTTCTTT.

This sequence joins TRBV25-1 and TRBJ1-6; maybe TRBD1 (6 bases). The CDR3 has 14 residues. Germline V gives CDR1 MGHDK, CDR2 SYGVNS. V was cut by 8 bases and J by 7 bases, with 15 bases left in between. CDR3 sequence (DNA): TGTGCCAGCCGTGGGTACAGGGACAATTCACCCCTCCACTTT. Translation gives CASRGYRDNSPLHF.

The chain has TRBV2 and TRBJ1-5; D uncertain. The length of the CDR3 is 15 residues. The germline V gene has CDR1 SNHLY and CDR2 FYNNEI. Deletions cut 2 bases from V and 1 base from J, with 9 bases between. CDR3 bases: TGTGCCAGCAGTGAATTCGCCCGGAGCAATCAGCCCCAGCATTTT. Its translation is CASSEFARSNQPQHF. Full variable domain (outside the CDR3, taken from reference TRBV2 and TRBJ1-5): EPEVTQTPSHQVTQMGQEVILRCVPISNHLYFYWYRQILGQKVEFLVSFYNNEISEKSEIFDDQFSVERPDGSNFTLKIRSTKLEDSAMYFCASSEFARSNQPQHFGDGTRLSIL.

Only a few counts were recorded for this clone. The CDR3 is CASSKRVGSNQPQHF. For the CDR3, the DNA is TGTGCCAGTTCGAAGCGGGTCGGGAGCAATCAGCCCCAGCATTTT. This chain joins TRBV19 and TRBJ1-5; D is unresolved. V was pared by 8 bases and J by 1 base, with 15 bases between. Germline V CDR1 and CDR2: LNHDA, SQIVND (reference sequence). CDR3 size: 15 residues.

This sequence joins TRBV7-3 and TRBJ2-7, with 9 bases aligning to TRBD1. The CDR3 runs to 15 residues. Germline values: CDR1 SGHTA, CDR2 FQGTGA. The trim removed 1 base at V and 5 bases at J, leaving 6 bases unmatched. The CDR3: CASSLMGQGSNEQYF. The CDR3 DNA reads as TGTGCCAGCAGCTTAATGGGACAGGGATCTAACGAGCAGTACTTC. The whole variable domain, filled in from reference TRBV7-3 and TRBJ2-7, reads GAGVSQTPSNKVTEKGKYVELRCDPISGHTALYWYRQSLGQGPEFLIYFQGTGAADDSGLPNDRFFAVRPEGSVSTLKIQRTERGDSAVYLCASSLMGQGSNEQYFGPGTRLTVT.

The chain couples TRBV3-1 (or the pseudogene TRBV3-2) to TRBJ2-3; a weak D match, TRBD2 (6 bases). Trimming cost V 1 base and J 9 bases, with 11 bases left between them. The germline V gene encodes CDR1 LGHDT and CDR2 YNNKEL (reference sequence). The CDR3 sequence is 13 residues long. The CDR3 nucleotides read TGTGCCAGCAGCCAAGGGAGGGGAGTAACGCAGTATTTT. The encoded protein is CASSQGRGVTQYF.

The chain has TRBV5-1 and TRBJ1-6, with D possibly matching TRBD1 (5 bases). The germline V gene encodes CDR1 SGHRS and CDR2 YFSETQ. Between the trimmed V and J ends, which lost 0 bases and 1 base, there was a span of 8 bases. The CDR3 is made up of 16 amino acids. As DNA, the CDR3 is TGCGCCAGCAGCTTGGTCGGGGGATCCTATAATTCACCCCTCCACTTT. Its protein is CASSLVGGSYNSPLHF.

This clone came up a few times. V is TRBV6-5 and J is TRBJ1-1; 8 bases agree with TRBD1. In germline, CDR1 is MNHEY, CDR2 SVGAGI. The CDR3 consists of 13 residues. V trimming: 6 bases; J trimming: 1 base; junction bases outside the gene matches: 1. The CDR3 region is CASRDRANTEAFF. The CDR3 bases are TGTGCCAGCAGGGACAGGGCGAACACTGAAGCTTTCTTT.

This clone was recorded once. The chain has TRBV19 and TRBJ2-6; D might be TRBD2 (6 bases). V gave up 3 bases and J gave up 2 bases, with 8 bases separating them. CDR3 length equals 15 residues. The germline gives CDR1 LNHDA, CDR2 SQIVND (reference sequence). CDR3 bases: TGTGCCAGTAGTATCCCGGGGGCTGGGGCCAACGTCCTGACTTTC. Its translation is CASSIPGAGANVLTF. The whole variable domain, filled in from reference TRBV19 and TRBJ2-6, reads DGGITQSPKYLFRKEGQNVTLSCEQNLNHDAMYWYRQDPGQGLRLIYYSQIVNDFQKGDIAEGYSVSREKKESFPLTVTSAQKNPTAFYLCASSIPGAGANVLTFGAGSRLTVL.

The sample holds a few counts of this clone. The CDR3 protein is CASSLVAGLSYEQYF. DNA for the CDR3: TGTGCCAGCAGCTTAGTAGCGGGTCTATCCTACGAGCAGTACTTC. V gene TRBV7-3 combines with J gene TRBJ2-7, with 7 bases fitting TRBD2. V lost 2 bases to trimming and J lost 1 base; unmatched junction nucleotides: 5. CDR3 length: 15 residues. Germline V gene data show CDR1 as SGHTA and CDR2 as FQGTGA.

This chain joins TRBV6-2 or TRBV6-3 and TRBJ2-3; D is perhaps TRBD2 (5 bases). Germline loops: CDR1 MNHEY, CDR2 SVGEGT. The V and J ends lost 4 bases and 7 bases respectively, with 12 bases between them. The CDR3 loop spans 13 amino acids. CDR3 sequence: CASSLARDNTQYF. The DNA of the CDR3 is TGTGCCAGCAGTTTAGCGAGAGACAATACGCAGTATTTT.

The chain couples TRBV11-2 to TRBJ2-1, with TRBD1 matching 11 bases. The CDR3 totals 14 residues. Trimming at V came to 6 bases and at J to 4 bases, leaving 2 bases not matched to a gene. Germline V gene data show CDR1 as SGHAT and CDR2 as FQNNGV. The CDR3 DNA is TGTGCCAGCAGTGGGACAGGGGGGTACAATGAGCAGTTCTTC. This encodes CASSGTGGYNEQFF.